These 7 T cell receptor beta chains share one sample of origin, sequenced in a study of Ad26.COV2.S vaccination and SARS-CoV-2 variants. The repertoire was sequenced with immunoSEQ multiplex PCR; TCRdb's copy has only in-frame clones and lacks some. The sample carries approximately 400,000 clones, about 90% recorded once. This material consisted of peripheral blood, taken after recovery from COVID-19. The origin of the receptors is a human donor who had recovered from COVID-19.

The chain links TRBV7-9 to TRBJ1-1; D unclear. With 3 bases removed from V and 0 bases from J, the gap between germline ends came to 2 bases. The germline V gene has CDR1 SEHNR and CDR2 FQNEAQ (reference sequence). The CDR3 has 12 amino acids. The CDR3 reads CASSFLNTEAFF. As DNA, the CDR3 is TGTGCCAGCAGCTTCTTGAACACTGAAGCTTTCTTT.

With respect to this clone: In the same sample, other DNA sequences code for this CDR3. The V call is TRBV5-4, the J call TRBJ2-3; no clear D gene. This CDR3 has 13 residues. V was clipped by 2 bases and J by 1 base, with 5 bases between them. Germline V gene sequence: CDR1 SGHNT, CDR2 YYREEE (reference sequence). CDR3 residues: CASSLTGTDTQYF. In DNA form, the CDR3 reads TGTGCCAGCAGCTTAACAGGCACAGATACGCAGTATTTT.

The CDR3 DNA reads as TGTGCCAGCAGCCAAGATTGGCGCACAACTTCACCCCTCCACTTT. It encodes CASSQDWRTTSPLHF. The rearrangement links TRBV3-1 (or the pseudogene TRBV3-2) to TRBJ1-6; D unclear. The CDR3 covers 15 residues. Germline V lookup: CDR1 LGHDT, CDR2 YNNKEL (reference sequence). V lost 0 bases, J lost 9 bases, and 12 bases lay in between.

The V and J genes are TRBV6-1 and TRBJ2-1; TRBD1 aligns across 10 bases. Germline values: CDR1 MNHNS, CDR2 SASEGT. CDR3 length: 16 residues. V shed 4 bases, J shed 6 bases, and the junction held 9 bases outside the gene matches. CDR3 residues: CASSATAGQGFNEQFF. The CDR3 nucleotides read TGTGCCAGCAGTGCAACCGCGGGACAGGGGTTCAATGAGCAGTTCTTC.

This sequence joins TRBV2 and TRBJ2-5; the D gene could be TRBD1 or TRBD2 (5 bases each). The CDR3 consists of 15 residues. CDR1 SNHLY and CDR2 FYNNEI come from the germline V gene. The V gene lost 8 bases and the J gene lost 5 bases, with 21 bases spanning the gap. The CDR3 sequence: CASPSYNGGMETQYF. The CDR3 coding sequence is TGTGCCAGCCCCTCCTATAATGGGGGTATGGAGACCCAGTACTTC.

The chain joins TRBV7-9 to TRBJ1-1; D may be TRBD1 (5 bases). Germline CDR1 is SEHNR and CDR2 is FQNEAQ (reference sequence). The CDR3 is 15 amino acids. Trimming took off 4 bases at V and 0 bases at J, with 12 bases between the two ends. The CDR3 bases are TGTGCCAGCAGCTGGGGTGACAGCTTGAACACTGAAGCTTTCTTT. Protein sequence: CASSWGDSLNTEAFF.

V is TRBV27 and J is TRBJ1-1; the D gene is possibly TRBD1 (5 bases). Looked up from germline, CDR1 is MNHEY and CDR2 is SMNVEV (reference sequence). V was cut by 4 bases and J by 6 bases, with 18 bases left in between. The CDR3 has 15 amino acids. In nucleotides, the CDR3 is TGTGCCAGCAGTTCCCGCGGGTTACCGGGGCCTGAAGCTTTCTTT. This sequence encodes CASSSRGLPGPEAFF.